The rows below give T cell receptor beta chains drawn from one sample of a study of OX40 agonist ivuxolimab in advanced cancers. Only in-frame clones appear in the TCRdb table, and some are missing; sequencing was by immunoSEQ multiplex PCR. The table includes 65,000 to 95,000 clones, around 80% detected once. Sequenced here: CD4+ or CD8+ T cells sorted from blood, sampled in a trial of the OX40 agonist ivuxolimab. The receptor source for this set is an adult with an advanced solid tumor such as melanoma, head and neck, liver or kidney cancer. The CDR3 runs from the conserved cysteine through the conserved F or W.

v_gene | CDR3aa
TRBV27 | CASSPQTGSHGYTF
TRBV14 | CASSQGGNTEAFF
TRBV5-1 | CASSLVGVYEQYF
TRBV5-1 | CASSLGQDAYEQYF
TRBV7-2 | CASSFIGGRDSPLHF
TRBV5-4 | CASSLEIAGALGTQYF
TRBV7-8 | CASSPGLAVYNEQFF
TRBV7-9 | CASSLSRNTEAFF
TRBV11-2 | CASSHGSTRGDTQYF
TRBV5-4 | CASSSYGSGNTIYF
TRBV5-5 | CASSPRRSSSSGNTIYF
TRBV14 | CASSARFRGNTDTQYF
TRBV30 | CAWSVAGSTLHF